Listed below are T cell receptor beta chains from one sample, sequenced in a study of molecular identifiers for immune sequencing clone quantification. TCRdb re-called the PCR reads through MiXCR, storing one row per CDR3 protein. In the table there are 80,000 to 100,000 distinct CDR3 sequences, 20% to 25% of which are singletons. Material: naive CD8+ T cells from blood, with Jurkat cell RNA spiked in. Source of these receptors: a human donor in good health. Some libraries in this study had Jurkat cell RNA spiked in. Both conserved end residues are part of each CDR3. The order of the fields is V gene, J gene, clone size, D gene, CDR3 length, CDR3 DNA, CDR3 protein. A D gene is named only where the DNA matches it firmly. Clone size is given for some rows only: seen once, a few or many times, or a class if the clone is expanded.

TRBV19	TRBJ2-1	-	TRBD2	16	TGTGCCAGTAGTATTTCTAGCGGGGGCACCTACAATGAGCAGTTCTTC	CASSISSGGTYNEQFF
TRBV7-9	TRBJ2-1	many	TRBD2	17	TGTGCCAGCCGACCCCCGGAAATAGGGAGGGCGAATCGAGAGCAGTTCTTC	CASRPPEIGRANREQFF
TRBV11-2	TRBJ1-5	many	-	15	TGTGCCAGCAGCTTAGATATTTGGGGCAATCAGCCCCAGCATTTT	CASSLDIWGNQPQHF
TRBV3-1	TRBJ1-1	many	-	19	TGTGCCAGCAGCCAAGATCAGTGGACAGAAAAATACATGAACACTGAAGCTTTCTTT	CASSQDQWTEKYMNTEAFF
TRBV12-3/TRBV12-4	TRBJ2-6	many	-	18	TGTGCCAGCATAGGGGGAGAGGGGGGACCTTCTGGGGCCAACGTCCTGACTTTC	CASIGGEGGPSGANVLTF
TRBV27	TRBJ2-1	-	TRBD2	17	TGTGCCAGCAGTTCTCCGGTCGGGACTAGCGGGGACAATGAGCAGTTCTTC	CASSSPVGTSGDNEQFF
TRBV27	TRBJ2-7	many	TRBD1	14	TGTGCCAGCAGTCATCGACAGGGGGCTTACGAGCAGTACTTC	CASSHRQGAYEQYF
TRBV20-1	TRBJ2-7	few	TRBD1	14	TGCAGTGCTAGGGACAGGGTAGGGTTCTACGAGCAGTACTTC	CSARDRVGFYEQYF
TRBV9	TRBJ2-1	-	TRBD1	16	TGTGCCAGCAGCGAGGGACCGGGACAGGGTTACAATGAGCAGTTCTTC	CASSEGPGQGYNEQFF
TRBV28	TRBJ2-7	-	-	13	TGTGCCAGCAGTAATGGGTTACCCTACGAGCAGTACTTC	CASSNGLPYEQYF
TRBV4-3	TRBJ1-3	many	TRBD1	15	TGCGCCAGCAGCCATGACAGGGGTTCTGGAAACACCATATATTTT	CASSHDRGSGNTIYF
TRBV4-1	TRBJ1-1	-	-	15	TGCGCCAGCAGCCAATCCTCGGGCCTCAACACTGAAGCTTTCTTT	CASSQSSGLNTEAFF
TRBV30	TRBJ1-2	many	-	15	TGTGCCTGGAGTGGGGTTGACAGTTCTAACTATGGCTACACCTTC	CAWSGVDSSNYGYTF
TRBV5-1	TRBJ2-6	many	TRBD1	18	TGCGCCAGCAGCCCCGGGACAGGATCAACTCCCGGGGCCAACGTCCTGACTTTC	CASSPGTGSTPGANVLTF
TRBV5-1	TRBJ2-7	-	TRBD2	15	TGCGCCAGCAGCTTGGCGGCTAGCGGGGCCTACGAGCAGTACTTC	CASSLAASGAYEQYF
TRBV29-1	TRBJ2-7	-	-	13	TGCAGCGTTAGTCTAGCGCCCTCCTACGAGCAGTACTTC	CSVSLAPSYEQYF
TRBV6-5	TRBJ2-7	many	TRBD1	14	TGTGCCAGCAGCTGGGGACAGGGGGCCTACGAGCAGTACTTC	CASSWGQGAYEQYF
TRBV6-2/TRBV6-3	TRBJ2-7	many	-	14	TGTGCCAGCACCCCGGCCAGGGATGACTACGAGCAGTACTTC	CASTPARDDYEQYF
TRBV7-9	TRBJ2-3	-	-	14	TGTGCCAGCCGCTCTCTAGCGCCCACAGATACGCAGTATTTT	CASRSLAPTDTQYF
TRBV6-5	TRBJ2-7	many	TRBD2	15	TGTGCCACCCGCCCGGCTAGCGGGGTATTGAGGGAGCAGTACTTC	CATRPASGVLREQYF
TRBV5-4	TRBJ1-1	many	TRBD1	16	TGTGCCAGCAGCCCCGGGACAGGGGCCCTTAGCACTGAAGCTTTCTTT	CASSPGTGALSTEAFF
TRBV7-9	TRBJ2-5	-	-	16	TGTGCCAGCAGCGGGACGTCACCCGATCTGTGGGAGACCCAGTACTTC	CASSGTSPDLWETQYF
TRBV12-3/TRBV12-4	TRBJ1-3	-	-	14	TGTGCCATCAGAAAAGGGAACTCTGGAAACACCATATATTTT	CAIRKGNSGNTIYF
TRBV19	TRBJ1-1	once	TRBD1	15	TGTGCCAGTACAGAGATTGGACAGGGTTGGACTGAAGCTTTCTTT	CASTEIGQGWTEAFF
TRBV7-9	TRBJ2-5	many	-	14	TGTGCCAGCAGCCTGTCAGGGACCGAGGAGACCCAGTACTTC	CASSLSGTEETQYF
TRBV30	TRBJ2-1	many	-	10	TGTGCCTGGAGTTTCGATGAGCAGTTCTTC	CAWSFDEQFF
TRBV20-1	TRBJ2-7	few	-	14	TGCAGTGCAAATCACAGGGGACTCACCTACGAGCAGTACTTC	CSANHRGLTYEQYF
TRBV28	TRBJ2-7	many	-	15	TGTGCCAGCAGGATGGGCCTCGGGCGTGCCTACGAGCAGTACTTC	CASRMGLGRAYEQYF
TRBV9	TRBJ2-3	few	-	16	TGTGCCAGCAGCGTAGAGGACGGGGAGAGAGCAGATACGCAGTATTTT	CASSVEDGERADTQYF
TRBV7-2	TRBJ2-7	many	-	13	TGTGCCAGCAGCTTAGGCGGTCGGGGGGAGCAGTACTTC	CASSLGGRGEQYF
TRBV14	TRBJ2-7	-	TRBD1	16	TGTGCCAGCAGCCAAGGTGACAGGGTTCCCCCCTACGAGCAGTACTTC	CASSQGDRVPPYEQYF
TRBV7-2	TRBJ2-6	many	TRBD2	17	TGTGCCAGCAGCCAAGTGCCCGCGGGGGTTGGGGCCAACGTCCTGACTTTC	CASSQVPAGVGANVLTF
TRBV9	TRBJ2-3	many	-	16	TGTGCCAGCAGCGTTCGGTCCACCGGGGGCACAGATACGCAGTATTTT	CASSVRSTGGTDTQYF
TRBV12-3/TRBV12-4	TRBJ2-2	few	-	11	TGTGCCAGCAGCCTCCCCGGGGAGCTGTTTTTT	CASSLPGELFF
TRBV7-9	TRBJ2-5	-	-	16	TGTGCCAGCAGCTTAGCCATAGGGACGCCTCAAGAGACCCAGTACTTC	CASSLAIGTPQETQYF
TRBV5-6	TRBJ1-5	many	TRBD1	14	TGTGCCAGCAGCTTACAGGGGCGCAATCAGCCCCAGCATTTT	CASSLQGRNQPQHF
TRBV12-5	TRBJ2-2	many	-	11	TGTGCTAGTACCTACACCGGGGAGCTGTTTTTT	CASTYTGELFF
TRBV29-1	TRBJ2-3	-	TRBD2	17	TGCAGCGTTGAGGATCTTCGAGGGACTAGCGGGGGGGATACGCAGTATTTT	CSVEDLRGTSGGDTQYF
TRBV4-1	TRBJ1-2	few	-	15	TGCGCCAGCAGCCAAGAACCGGTAGGGGACATCGACTACACCTTC	CASSQEPVGDIDYTF
TRBV11-2	TRBJ2-2	many	-	18	TGTGCCAGCAGCTTAGGTACGACCAACCCAAAGAACACCGGGGAGCTGTTTTTT	CASSLGTTNPKNTGELFF
TRBV4-1	TRBJ2-7	few	-	16	TGCGCCAGCAGCCACGGAGTACCGGGACAAACCTACGAGCAGTACTTC	CASSHGVPGQTYEQYF
TRBV19	TRBJ2-3	-	TRBD2	15	TGTGCCTCTCAGTTTGCGTCCGGGAGGTGGAATACGCAGTATTTT	CASQFASGRWNTQYF
TRBV4-3	TRBJ1-1	many	-	14	TGCGCCAGCAGCCAAGATCGAGGGGTAGGTGAAGCTTTCTTT	CASSQDRGVGEAFF
TRBV6-5	TRBJ2-7	many	-	12	TGTGCCAGCAGTACGACGGGATACGAGCAGTACTTC	CASSTTGYEQYF
TRBV12-3/TRBV12-4	TRBJ2-2	-	TRBD1	15	TGTGCCAGCAGGGGGGACAGGGGGCTGGCCGGGGAGCTGTTTTTT	CASRGDRGLAGELFF
TRBV24-1	TRBJ2-7	-	-	14	TGTGCCTCCAGTGATTCCGGCCTGACCTACGAGCAGTACTTC	CASSDSGLTYEQYF
TRBV28	TRBJ2-7	few	-	14	TGTGCCAGCAGTTTCTCCAGGGAAAACTACGAGCAGTACTTC	CASSFSRENYEQYF
TRBV28	TRBJ1-1	-	-	12	TGTGCCTCTAATTGGTTGTACACTGAAGCTTTCTTT	CASNWLYTEAFF
TRBV4-3	TRBJ2-3	many	-	13	TGCGCCAGCAGCCAAGCTTCGGTAGATACGCAGTATTTT	CASSQASVDTQYF
TRBV6-2/TRBV6-3	TRBJ1-2	many	-	11	TGTGCCAGCAGTTATGGGTATGGCTACACCTTC	CASSYGYGYTF
TRBV7-3	TRBJ1-1	many	TRBD1	15	TGTGCCAGCAGCTTAATGGGGACAGGGGACACTGAAGCTTTCTTT	CASSLMGTGDTEAFF
TRBV19	TRBJ1-1	-	-	12	TGTGCCAGTAGTATCACGGGTACTGAAGCTTTCTTT	CASSITGTEAFF